Shown below are 21 T cell receptor beta chains from a single sample sequenced in a study of CD8+ T cells in alopecia areata. cDNA serving as the sequencing template came from extracted, reverse transcribed RNA. TCRdb's table, derived via immunoSEQ multiplex PCR, lists solely in-frame clones and lacks some. The sample carries roughly 200,000 clones, 63% recorded once. Sequencing used CD4+ T cells sorted from blood, obtained at week 0. Receptors were obtained from a human donor with alopecia areata.

This clone was picked up a small number of times. The V call is TRBV7-9, the J call TRBJ2-4; D is ambiguous. Trimming stripped 3 bases from V and 1 base from J, with 16 bases between. The CDR3 extends over 17 amino acids. CDR1 is SEHNR, CDR2 FQNEAQ, per germline (reference sequence). The CDR3, as DNA: TGTGCCAGCAGCTTCGCGTTTTCCCAGGATGCCAAAAACATTCAGTACTTC. Its protein product is CASSFAFSQDAKNIQYF.

The CDR3 DNA follows: TGTGCCTGTATTCAGGACAGGTCTAACTATGGCTACACCTTC. This translates into CACIQDRSNYGYTF. This chain uses TRBV30 with TRBJ1-2; 7 positions agree with TRBD1. V shed 6 bases, J shed 0 bases, and the junction held 7 bases outside the gene matches. The CDR3 totals 14 residues. Looked up from germline, CDR1 is GTSNPN and CDR2 is SVGIG (reference sequence). Full variable domain (rest looked up from reference TRBV30 and TRBJ1-2): SQTIHQWPATLVQPVGSPLSLECTVEGTSNPNLYWYRQAAGRGLQLLFYSVGIGQISSEVPQNLSASRPQDRQFILSSKKLLLSDSGFYLCACIQDRSNYGYTFGSGTRLTVV.

The rearrangement links TRBV29-1 to TRBJ2-5; the D gene is possibly TRBD1 (5 bases). The germline CDR1 and CDR2 sequences are SQVTM and ANQGSEA. The CDR3 spans 13 residues. V lost 4 bases and J 4 bases, leaving 13 bases between the germline ends. The CDR3 spells CSVVNRLAETQYF. The CDR3 coding sequence is TGCAGCGTTGTCAACAGGCTCGCAGAGACCCAGTACTTC.

The chain uses TRBV12-2 and TRBJ2-1; TRBD1, the table's D call, was not compared with the DNA. TRBV12-2 is marked as a pseudogene. The CDR3 runs 16 residues. In nucleotides, the CDR3 is TGTGCAAGTCGCTTATCCCAAGGACAGGGTATCGATGAGCAGTTCTTC. Amino acid sequence: CASRLSQGQGIDEQFF.

This clone was observed a few times. The chain combines TRBV29-1 with TRBJ1-1; no definite D call. V lost 6 bases and J lost 0, with 5 bases in between. The CDR3 has 11 residues. Looked up from germline, CDR1 is SQVTM and CDR2 is ANQGSEA. CDR3 sequence: CSVTVNTEAFF. CDR3 nucleotides: TGCAGCGTCACGGTGAACACTGAAGCTTTCTTT.

The genes are TRBV7-2 and TRBJ1-5; 8 nucleotides align to TRBD1. With 5 bases clipped from V and 6 bases from J, the junction kept 9 bases outside the gene matches. Germline-derived CDR1 and CDR2 are SGHTA and FQGNSA. The CDR3 totals 15 residues. For the CDR3, the DNA is TGTGCCAGCAGCCCGACAGGGGCGGACGGTCAGCCCCAGCATTTT. It is translated as CASSPTGADGQPQHF.

This clone was counted between two and nine times. J is TRBJ2-4 and V is TRBV11-1, with TRBD2 matching over 10 bases. Trimming cost V 5 bases and J 7 bases; bases outside gene matches: 8. The CDR3 spans 15 residues. The germline V gene has CDR1 SGHAT and CDR2 FQDESV (reference sequence). CDR3 amino acids: CASSPRAGGPNIQYF. CDR3 in DNA: TGTGCCAGCAGCCCTAGAGCGGGGGGGCCGAACATTCAGTACTTC.

The rearrangement uses TRBV9 and TRBJ1-2, with 8 bases identical to TRBD1. The V and J ends lost 4 bases and 4 bases, in that order; junction bases with no gene match: 3. Looked up from germline, CDR1 is SGDLS and CDR2 is YYNGEE. The CDR3 is 13 residues long. As DNA, the CDR3 is TGTGCCAGCAGCTCCACAGGGGGCTATGGCTACACCTTC. Its translation: CASSSTGGYGYTF.

The V gene is TRBV9, the J gene TRBJ2-3, with D possibly being TRBD2 (6 bases). Germline V gives CDR1 SGDLS, CDR2 YYNGEE. V dropped 4 bases and J dropped 5 bases, with 35 bases sitting between them. The CDR3 has 21 amino acids. DNA for the CDR3: TGTGCCAGCAGCTCGCCGGGACGGGGGACCCGAGGAAAAGTCGTCGGAGATACGCAGTATTTT. Its protein is CASSSPGRGTRGKVVGDTQYF. Variable domain in full (rest from reference TRBV9 and TRBJ2-3): DSGVTQTPKHLITATGQRVTLRCSPRSGDLSVYWYQQSLDQGLQFLIQYYNGEERAKGNILERFSAQQFPDLHSELNLSSLELGDSALYFCASSSPGRGTRGKVVGDTQYFGPGTRLTVL.

This clone was recorded many times. The chain combines TRBV6-1 with TRBJ1-6; D remains unclear. Germline CDR1 is MNHNS and CDR2 is SASEGT. This CDR3 contains 15 residues. V gave up 1 base and J gave up 5 bases, with 9 bases separating them. In DNA form, the CDR3 reads TGTGCCAGCAGTGAAGGAGCACGGAATAATTCACCCCTCCACTTT. Amino acid sequence: CASSEGARNNSPLHF.

This clone is a singleton in its sample. The chain joins TRBV27 to TRBJ2-1, with 14 positions matching TRBD2. V lost 2 bases to trimming and J lost 4 bases; unmatched junction nucleotides: 1. CDR1 is MNHEY, CDR2 SMNVEV, per germline (reference sequence). CDR3 length: 16 amino acids. As DNA, the CDR3 is TGTGCCAGCAGTTTAAGGACTAGCGGGGGGTACAATGAGCAGTTCTTC. This sequence encodes CASSLRTSGGYNEQFF.

The chain is built from TRBV7-6 and TRBJ2-6; 9 bases match TRBD1. Germline trimming cut 5 bases from V and 1 base from J; bases unmatched to any gene: 9. This CDR3 has 18 residues. Germline V CDR1 and CDR2: SGHVS, FNYEAQ. The CDR3, as DNA: TGTGCCAGCAGCCGCCGGACAGGGGAAACTTCTGGGGCCAACGTCCTGACTTTC. Its translation is CASSRRTGETSGANVLTF.

The chain recombines TRBV19 with TRBJ1-1, with unresolved D. V gave up 4 bases and J gave up 5 bases, with 14 bases separating them. This CDR3 contains 14 residues. Per the germline V gene, CDR1 is LNHDA and CDR2 is SQIVND (reference sequence). The CDR3: CASSKFALGTEAFF. The CDR3 DNA is TGTGCCAGTAGTAAGTTCGCTCTGGGGACTGAAGCTTTCTTT.

The rearrangement uses TRBV2 and TRBJ2-7, with a weak D call TRBD1 (6 bases). The CDR3 covers 14 residues. Trimming left V 7 bases short and J 7 bases short, with 20 bases between. Per the germline V gene, CDR1 is SNHLY and CDR2 is FYNNEI. CDR3 in amino acids: CASILDRLDGEQYF. CDR3 in DNA: TGTGCCAGCATCTTAGACAGGTTGGACGGGGAGCAGTACTTC.

CDR3 coding DNA: TGCGCCAGCAGCCCCGAACCGGGGGGCCACAATGAGCAGTTCTTC. Its translation is CASSPEPGGHNEQFF. The chain is built from TRBV5-1 and TRBJ2-1; weak D call: TRBD2 (7 bases). Per the germline V gene, CDR1 is SGHRS and CDR2 is YFSETQ. With 4 bases removed from V and 5 bases from J, the gap between germline ends came to 16 bases. CDR3 size: 15 residues. The variable domain in full, completed from reference TRBV5-1 and TRBJ2-1, reads KAGVTQTPRYLIKTRGQQVTLSCSPISGHRSVSWYQQTPGQGLQFLFEYFSETQRNKGNFPGRFSGRQFSNSRSEMNVSTLELGDSALYLCASSPEPGGHNEQFFGPGTRLTVL.

This chain links TRBV5-6 with TRBJ1-5, with a tentative D call TRBD1 (6 bases). The CDR3 is made up of 13 amino acids. Germline V gene lookup returns CDR1 SGHDT and CDR2 YYEEEE. Trimming pared 3 bases from V and 4 bases from J, leaving 8 bases between. CDR3 protein: CASSSTGNQPQHF. Here the CDR3 DNA reads TGTGCCAGCAGCTCCACAGGGAATCAGCCCCAGCATTTT. Full variable domain (remainder filled in from reference TRBV5-6 and TRBJ1-5): DAGVTQSPTHLIKTRGQQVTLRCSPKSGHDTVSWYQQALGQGPQFIFQYYEEEERQRGNFPDRFSGHQFPNYSSELNVNALLLGDSALYLCASSSTGNQPQHFGDGTRLSIL.

CDR3 bases: TGTGCCAGCAGTTACGACAGGGGGCTCACTAATGAAAAACTGTTTTTT. Amino acids: CASSYDRGLTNEKLFF. V gene TRBV6-5 combines with J gene TRBJ1-4; TRBD1 matches at 10 bases. In germline, CDR1 is MNHEY, CDR2 SVGAGI. With V trimmed by 2 bases and J by 2 bases, 2 bases remained unmatched. The CDR3 runs 16 residues.

The chain combines TRBV7-2 with TRBJ2-7; 8 nucleotides line up with TRBD1. J lost 2 bases, V lost 6 bases, and 9 bases had no gene match. The length of the CDR3 is 15 residues. Germline values: CDR1 SGHTA, CDR2 FQGNSA. The CDR3, as DNA: TGTGCCAGCAGAAATCCCGGGACAGGTACCTACGAGCAGTACTTC. Amino acids: CASRNPGTGTYEQYF.

The V and J genes are TRBV30 and TRBJ1-1, with D perhaps matching TRBD1 (5 bases). This CDR3 spans 13 amino acids. The V gene's germline CDR1 is GTSNPN and CDR2 SVGIG (reference sequence). Trimming left V 3 bases short and J 1 base short, with 9 bases between. The DNA for the CDR3 is TGTGCCTGGAGGGCCAGGGCGAACACTGAAGCTTTCTTT. It encodes CAWRARANTEAFF.

The chain carries TRBV5-6 and TRBJ1-5, with TRBD1 identical over 7 bases. This CDR3 comprises 15 residues. The junction had 6 bases not matched to a gene; V was cut back by 4 bases and J by 2 bases. CDR1 is SGHDT, CDR2 YYEEEE, per germline. The CDR3 coding sequence is TGTGCCAGCAGCGCCCGGACAGGCCGCAATCAGCCCCAGCATTTT. It specifies CASSARTGRNQPQHF.

The rearrangement uses TRBV7-9 and TRBJ2-7, with 9 bases matching TRBD1. The J segment lost 3 bases and the V segment lost 5 bases, leaving 5 bases of the junction unmatched. The germline gives CDR1 SEHNR, CDR2 FQNEAQ (reference sequence). CDR3 length: 14 residues. In nucleotides, the CDR3 is TGTGCCAGCAGCCCAGGGACAGGGAGCTACGAGCAGTACTTC. It specifies CASSPGTGSYEQYF.